This T cell receptor beta chain derives from a study of blood T cell repertoires in COVID-19 (dated by TCRdb to the early 2020s). Study-level background: Collaborator samples came from the United States, Italy and Spain and covered acute and convalescent phases of COVID-19. HLA class I and class II types, where available, came from metadata supplied by the sample provider rather than from assay-based typing. The material from the prospective study consisted of cDNA or gDNA derived from T cells, B-cell-depleted T cells, or PBMCs. The repertoires were released in a freely available public database meant as a resource for research on the immune response to SARS-CoV-2. Samples were obtained from the ongoing ImmuneRACE study (first 160 participants) and from 1,254 subjects provided by 6 global collaborators. Deeply sampled blood TCRbeta repertoires from subjects exposed to, actively infected with, or recovered from COVID-19 were included in the dataset. Sample metadata almost always included a de-identified subject ID, COVID-19 status, age in years and sex.

Reading the germline V gene gives CDR1 MDHEN and CDR2 SYDVKM. V loses 6 bases, J loses 5 bases, and the germline ends lie 12 bases apart. The CDR3 spans 13 residues, from the cysteine through the phenylalanine. The CDR3 DNA has 39 bases and is translated from base 1. Each collaborating institution followed its own protocols to collect whole blood in K2EDTA tubes. For TCRbeta analysis, collaborators shipped samples in one of three forms: frozen whole blood, isolated PBMCs, or DNA extracted from either of those sample types. What the authors observed across the whole study: Clinical and demographic metadata were provided uncurated, with the amount varying by source and participant.

On this clone: No cognate antigen has been identified for it. Base qualities are not recorded, but no much larger clone differs from it by a single base.

TCRbeta CDR3 regions were amplified from genomic DNA by means of the immunoSEQ Assay, a bias-controlled multiplex PCR. Concerning the study's data processing: Within the assay, amplification of reference gene primers was used to estimate how many nucleated cells each sample contained. To quantify the absolute abundance of each unique TCRbeta CDR3 rearrangement, sequence reads were collapsed and filtered. For each sample, productive Simpson clonality was calculated as the square root of Simpson's diversity index over productive rearrangements. This is the immuneACCESS table as TCRdb keeps it, with only in-frame sequences that have V and J called. A part of the clones is gone; compared with another copy, unresolved V genes explain less than half, and the rest is unexplained. The DNA gave D and trimming, while V, J and clone size come from that table. The sample table shows about 80,000 clones, and over 80% are seen once. The top ten clones comprise 15% to 20% of the sample.

The clonotype was recovered from an elderly man with active or convalescent COVID-19. What was sequenced was peripheral blood. In this chain, TRBV28 is recombined with TRBJ2-3; a confident D gene designation cannot be given. The CDR3 sequence is CASSSLRGDTQYF. At the DNA level, the sequence is TGTGCCAGCAGCTCCCTCCGAGGAGATACGCAGTATTTT.